The TCR beta chain under discussion was sequenced for a study of control samples from healthy donors and cancer patients. TCRdb keeps only in-frame clones here, not all; method: immunoSEQ multiplex PCR. The sample carries about 49,000 clones, approximately 86% recorded once. V was shortened by 5 bases and J by 3 bases, with 11 bases between the two germline ends. The CDR3 is 14 amino acids. Germline CDR1 reads SGHTA; CDR2 reads FQGNSA. The V call is TRBV7-2, the J call TRBJ1-5; D ambiguous. Sequencing was carried out using PBMCs. The sequence came from a woman between 50 and 59 years old with lung cancer. CDR3 coding DNA: TGTGCCAGCAGCCTCCGACAAACCAATCAGCCCCAGCATTTT. This encodes CASSLRQTNQPQHF.